Sequencing of this TCR beta chain was carried out in a study of blood T cell repertoires in COVID-19. Study-level information: The analysed material was cDNA or gDNA that came from T cells, B-cell-depleted T cells, or PBMCs.

The germline V and J ends were trimmed by 0 bases and 0 bases, with 8 bases remaining between them. Germline-derived CDR1 and CDR2 are SGHVS and FQNEAQ. The CDR3 loop spans 15 amino acids. Measured with immunoSEQ multiplex PCR; TCRdb has only the in-frame clones, and not every one. The repertoire holds about 98,000 clones, with approximately 72% as singletons. This sequence joins TRBV7-8 and TRBJ1-1; a possible D gene is TRBD1 (5 bases). The sample comprised peripheral blood. This receptor was taken from a man between 65 and 80 years old with acute or convalescent COVID-19. In nucleotides, the CDR3 is TGTGCCAGCAGCTTAGCGCAGGGCCTGAACACTGAAGCTTTCTTT. Translating it yields CASSLAQGLNTEAFF.